Listed below are T cell receptor beta chains from one sample, sequenced in a study of T cell repertoires in cytomegalovirus infection. Using its own MiXCR run on the reads, TCRdb lists one record per CDR3 protein. The sample consists of 310,000 or so distinct CDR3 sequences, roughly a sixth of them appearing once. Sequencing input: PBMCs. These receptors all stem from a human donor in good health (CMV status not recorded). Some clones in this sample may be carry-over from other donors' samples. CDR3s leave out the opening cysteine and the closing phenylalanine or tryptophan.

v_gene	j_gene	CDR3aa
TRBV20-1	TRBJ2-7	SARPPQGAKGYEQY
TRBV2	TRBJ2-7	ASSRAGVPYQGRATYEQY
TRBV27	TRBJ2-7	ASSSQISYEQY
TRBV7-9	TRBJ2-1	ASSPPPKGRDNEQF
TRBV20-1	TRBJ2-5	SARDRGGSETQY
TRBV2	TRBJ1-6	ASKELSIAYDSPLH
TRBV6-1	TRBJ1-2	ASSSGFYGYT
TRBV3-1	TRBJ1-2	ASSQDPGQGPRGYT
TRBV6-1	TRBJ2-1	ASGYNEQF
TRBV6-5	TRBJ2-7	ATGTGDAYEQY
TRBV6-5	TRBJ1-1	ACITRGTNTEAF
TRBV7-9	TRBJ1-2	ASSDAGQGAGGYT
TRBV19	TRBJ2-7	ASDDGYEQY
TRBV28	TRBJ1-1	ASRTGPSRAEAF
TRBV5-1	TRBJ2-3	ASSPEKSTDTQY
TRBV6-2/TRBV6-3	TRBJ2-7	ASSFTVTGFGFYEQY
TRBV7-8	TRBJ2-3	ASSLDRGFPTDTQY
TRBV7-8	TRBJ2-3	ASSPRVAGSTDTQY
TRBV7-2	TRBJ1-3	ASSQGAGQIYSGNTIY
TRBV2	TRBJ2-5	ASSERQGGETQY
TRBV7-7	TRBJ1-5	ASSPTGEQPQH
TRBV20-1	TRBJ1-5	SATGEYSNQPQH
TRBV3-1	TRBJ1-1	ASSPSQDTEAF
TRBV12-3/TRBV12-4	TRBJ2-3	ASSSLRWRAEASTDTQY
TRBV7-2	TRBJ2-7	ASSPDGQGTFYEQY
TRBV4-2	TRBJ2-2	ASSPRALLAGTGELF
TRBV2	TRBJ1-1	ASSFGQGWGNTEAF
TRBV19	TRBJ1-5	ASSGTGHSQPQH
TRBV6-1	TRBJ1-3	ASSTAGQGPGNTIY
TRBV20-1	TRBJ1-1	SAQDGPMNTEAF
TRBV5-6	TRBJ2-7	ASSLNSGAYYEQY
TRBV6-2/TRBV6-3	TRBJ2-4	ASSPGLARAKNIQY
TRBV11-2	TRBJ2-2	ASSSGANTGELF
TRBV5-1	TRBJ2-7	ASSPERGGSTHEQY
TRBV29-1	TRBJ1-1	SVVRTMNTEAF
TRBV5-6	TRBJ1-2	ASSGEDRPYGYT
TRBV7-2	TRBJ1-5	ASSTQGNSNQPQH
TRBV2	TRBJ1-6	ASSEGVSPLH
TRBV6-1	TRBJ2-5	ASSEWGQKYQETQY
TRBV20-1	TRBJ2-2	SAKRWSAGNAGELF
TRBV6-5	TRBJ1-3	ASSYSRDSLGNTIY
TRBV5-5	TRBJ1-5	ASSQGANQPQH
TRBV18	TRBJ2-2	ASSVRVTANTGELF
TRBV7-9	TRBJ1-6	ASSLEGHNNSPLH
TRBV12-3/TRBV12-4	TRBJ2-2	ASSSPAGSFTGELF
TRBV6-6	TRBJ2-7	ASSQDRPAYEQY
TRBV12-3/TRBV12-4	TRBJ1-2	ASSTPQAGYGYT
TRBV2	TRBJ2-7	ASSGGHEQY
TRBV6-2/TRBV6-3	TRBJ2-7	ASSSQRMPKY
TRBV7-9	TRBJ2-3	ASRGDLSTDTQY
TRBV6-5	TRBJ2-5	ASSYRGEVQETQY
TRBV7-2	TRBJ2-3	ASSFSGQGTDTQY
TRBV6-1	TRBJ2-3	ASTEMASGGTDTQY
TRBV5-5	TRBJ1-5	ASSPTVWGSNQPQH